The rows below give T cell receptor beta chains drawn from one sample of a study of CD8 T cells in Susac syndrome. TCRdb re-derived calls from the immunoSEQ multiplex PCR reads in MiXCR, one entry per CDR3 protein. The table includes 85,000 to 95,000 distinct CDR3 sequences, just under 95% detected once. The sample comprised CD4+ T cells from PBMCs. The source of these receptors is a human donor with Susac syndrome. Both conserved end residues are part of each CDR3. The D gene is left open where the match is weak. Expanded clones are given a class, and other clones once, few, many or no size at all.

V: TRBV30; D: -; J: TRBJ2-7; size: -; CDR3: CAWSVVDEQYF; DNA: TGTGCCTGGAGTGTCGTGGACGAGCAGTACTTC
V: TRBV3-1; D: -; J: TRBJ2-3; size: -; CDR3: CASSQGRGTDTQYF; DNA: TGTGCCAGCAGCCAAGGCAGGGGCACAGATACGCAGTATTTT
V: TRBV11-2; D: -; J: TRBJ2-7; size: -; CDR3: CASSLDTTFEQYF; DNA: TGTGCCAGCAGCTTAGATACAACCTTCGAGCAGTACTTC
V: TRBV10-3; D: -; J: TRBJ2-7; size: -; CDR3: CATGPPGGLSEQYF; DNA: TGTGCCACCGGGCCTCCAGGGGGGTTATCCGAGCAGTACTTC
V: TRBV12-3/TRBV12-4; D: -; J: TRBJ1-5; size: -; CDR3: CASSLGGQPQHF; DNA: TGTGCCAGCAGTTTGGGCGGGCAGCCCCAGCATTTT
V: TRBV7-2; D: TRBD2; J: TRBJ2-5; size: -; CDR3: CASSASGTSGGAKTQYF; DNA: TGTGCCAGCAGCGCGTCCGGGACTAGCGGGGGGGCGAAGACCCAGTACTTC
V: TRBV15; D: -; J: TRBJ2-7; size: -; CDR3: CATTRDSFSYEQYF; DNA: TGTGCCACCACCAGAGACAGCTTCTCCTACGAGCAGTACTTC
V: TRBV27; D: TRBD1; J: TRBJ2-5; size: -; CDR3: CASISGTGRGAQYF; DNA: TGTGCCAGCATCTCCGGGACAGGGAGGGGGGCCCAGTACTTC
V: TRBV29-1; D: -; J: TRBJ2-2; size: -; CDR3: CSVEGWTRAGELFF; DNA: TGCAGCGTTGAAGGATGGACAAGGGCCGGGGAGCTGTTTTTT
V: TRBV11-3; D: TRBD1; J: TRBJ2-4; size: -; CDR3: CASSTGQGNIQYF; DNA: TGTGCCAGCAGCACGGGACAGGGAAACATTCAGTACTTC
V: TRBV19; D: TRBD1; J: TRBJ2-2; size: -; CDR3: CASRRDRGTGELFF; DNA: TGTGCCAGTCGCCGGGACAGAGGTACCGGGGAGCTGTTTTTT
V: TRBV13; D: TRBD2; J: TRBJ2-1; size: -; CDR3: CASSPRGLEGYNEQFF; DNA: TGTGCCAGCAGCCCAAGGGGACTAGAGGGCTACAATGAGCAGTTCTTC
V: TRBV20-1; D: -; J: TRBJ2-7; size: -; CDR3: CSARWAGAQRTSPYEQYF; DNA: TGCAGTGCAAGGTGGGCGGGGGCCCAGAGAACAAGCCCCTACGAGCAGTACTTC
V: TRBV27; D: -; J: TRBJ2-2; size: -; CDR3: CASSFGDTTGELFF; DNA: TGTGCCAGCAGTTTTGGAGATACTACCGGGGAGCTGTTTTTT
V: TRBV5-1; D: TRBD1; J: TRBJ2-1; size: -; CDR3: CASSPGGQGANEQFF; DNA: TGCGCCAGCAGCCCGGGGGGACAGGGGGCCAATGAGCAGTTCTTC
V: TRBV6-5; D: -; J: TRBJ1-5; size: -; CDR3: CASSYREGGNQPQHF; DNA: TGTGCCAGCAGTTACAGGGAAGGTGGCAATCAGCCCCAGCATTTT
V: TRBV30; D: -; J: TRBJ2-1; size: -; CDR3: CAWRHDYRVLSYNEQFF; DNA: TGTGCCTGGAGACATGATTACAGGGTACTCTCCTACAATGAGCAGTTCTTC
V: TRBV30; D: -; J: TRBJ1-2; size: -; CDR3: CAWSIANYGYTF; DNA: TGTGCCTGGAGTATAGCTAACTATGGCTACACCTTC
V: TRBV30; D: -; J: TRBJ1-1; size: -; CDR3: CAWRFGSNTEAFF; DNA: TGTGCCTGGAGGTTCGGTTCGAACACTGAAGCTTTCTTT
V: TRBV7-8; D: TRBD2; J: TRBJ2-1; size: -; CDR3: CASLRGTSSYNEQFF; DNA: TGTGCCAGTCTCCGAGGGACTAGCTCCTACAATGAGCAGTTCTTC
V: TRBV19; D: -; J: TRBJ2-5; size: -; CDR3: CASTPGPWAEETQYF; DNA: TGTGCCAGTACCCCGGGGCCCTGGGCCGAGGAGACCCAGTACTTC
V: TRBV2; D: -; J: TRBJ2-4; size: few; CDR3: CASSAGFPIQYF; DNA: TGTGCCAGCAGCGCAGGGTTCCCCATTCAGTACTTC
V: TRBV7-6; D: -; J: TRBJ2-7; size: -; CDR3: CASSLTDTNYEQYF; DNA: TGTGCCAGCAGCTTAACGGACACCAACTACGAGCAGTACTTC
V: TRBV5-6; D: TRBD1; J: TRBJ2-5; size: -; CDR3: CASSLLRTGFTEETQYF; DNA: TGTGCCAGCAGCCTCCTGAGGACAGGTTTCACGGAAGAGACCCAGTACTTC
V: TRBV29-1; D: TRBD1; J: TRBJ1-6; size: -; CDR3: CSVALGTGNSPLHF; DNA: TGCAGCGTCGCCCTCGGGACAGGCAATTCACCCCTCCACTTT
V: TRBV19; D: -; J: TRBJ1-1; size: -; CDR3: CASSIWETEAFF; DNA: TGTGCCAGTAGTATCTGGGAAACTGAAGCTTTCTTT
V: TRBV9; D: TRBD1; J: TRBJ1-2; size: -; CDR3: CARPETGDCLDYGYTF; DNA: TGTGCCCGACCCGAGACAGGGGATTGTTTAGACTATGGCTACACCTTC
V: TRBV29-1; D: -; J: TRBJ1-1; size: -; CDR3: CSVSLGMNTEAFF; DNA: TGCAGCGTTTCACTCGGAATGAACACTGAAGCTTTCTTT
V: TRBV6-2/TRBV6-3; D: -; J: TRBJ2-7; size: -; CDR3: CASVTEAGYEQYF; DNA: TGTGCCAGCGTTACGGAGGCCGGCTACGAGCAGTACTTC
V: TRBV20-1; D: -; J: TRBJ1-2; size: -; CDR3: CSARGGPLFGYTF; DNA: TGCAGTGCTAGAGGCGGGCCTCTTTTTGGCTACACCTTC
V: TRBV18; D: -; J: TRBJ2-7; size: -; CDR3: CASSPRGTTYEQYF; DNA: TGTGCCAGCTCACCACGAGGGACAACCTACGAGCAGTACTTC
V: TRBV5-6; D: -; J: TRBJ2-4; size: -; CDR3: CASSLGAGSKNIQYF; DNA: TGTGCCAGCAGCTTGGGGGCAGGGTCCAAAAACATTCAGTACTTC
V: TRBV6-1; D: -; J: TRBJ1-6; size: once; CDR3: CASSGSGVFYSPLHF; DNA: TGTGCCAGCAGTGGGTCAGGGGTTTTTTATTCACCCCTCCACTTT
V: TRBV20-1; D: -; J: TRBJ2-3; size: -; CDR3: CSASLAGTDTQYF; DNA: TGCAGTGCTAGTCTAGCCGGCACAGATACGCAGTATTTT
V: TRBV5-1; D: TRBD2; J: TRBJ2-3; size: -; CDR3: CASGWTSGTDTQYF; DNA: TGCGCCAGCGGCTGGACTAGCGGCACAGATACGCAGTATTTT
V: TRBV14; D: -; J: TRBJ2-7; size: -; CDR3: CASSPSRSEQYF; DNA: TGTGCCAGCAGCCCCAGTAGAAGCGAGCAGTACTTC
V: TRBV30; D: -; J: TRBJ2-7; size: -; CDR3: CAWITGREQYF; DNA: TGTGCCTGGATTACAGGGAGAGAGCAGTACTTC
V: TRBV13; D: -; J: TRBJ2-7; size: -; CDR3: CASSDPGVTRNEQYF; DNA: TGTGCCAGCAGCGACCCCGGGGTAACCAGGAACGAGCAGTACTTC
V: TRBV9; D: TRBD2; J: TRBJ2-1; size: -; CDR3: CASSVVAGGRNEQFF; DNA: TGTGCCAGCAGCGTAGTAGCGGGGGGGCGCAATGAGCAGTTCTTC
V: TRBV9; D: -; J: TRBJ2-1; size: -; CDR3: CASSVDGGNEQFF; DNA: TGTGCCAGCAGCGTAGATGGGGGCAATGAGCAGTTCTTC
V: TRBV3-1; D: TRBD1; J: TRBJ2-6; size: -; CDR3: CASSPLGTAGANVLTF; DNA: TGTGCCAGCAGCCCCTTAGGGACAGCTGGGGCCAACGTCCTGACTTTC
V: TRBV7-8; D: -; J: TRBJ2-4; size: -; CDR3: CASSLESRANIQYF; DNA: TGTGCCAGCAGCTTAGAGTCCAGGGCAAACATTCAGTACTTC
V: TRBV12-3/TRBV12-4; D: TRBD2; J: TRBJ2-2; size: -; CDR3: CASRGGTNTGELFF; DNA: TGTGCCAGTCGCGGGGGGACGAATACCGGGGAGCTGTTTTTT
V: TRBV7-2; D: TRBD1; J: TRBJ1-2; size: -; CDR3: CASTFTTLRDSYGYTF; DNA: TGTGCCAGCACCTTTACGACCCTGCGGGACAGCTATGGCTACACCTTC
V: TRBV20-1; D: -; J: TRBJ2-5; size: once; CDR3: CSAAGSFKTQYF; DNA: TGCAGTGCCGCAGGGAGTTTCAAGACCCAGTACTTC
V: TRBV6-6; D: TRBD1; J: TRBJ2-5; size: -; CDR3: CAVGQGQETQYF; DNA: TGTGCCGTGGGACAGGGGCAGGAGACCCAGTACTTC
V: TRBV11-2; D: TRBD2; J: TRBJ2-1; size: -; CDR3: CASSTRFSGGGNEQFF; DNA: TGTGCCAGCAGCACCAGATTCAGCGGGGGGGGAAATGAGCAGTTCTTC
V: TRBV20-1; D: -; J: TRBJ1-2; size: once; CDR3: CSARDLWASQPYGYTF; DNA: TGCAGTGCTAGAGATCTCTGGGCGTCCCAGCCCTATGGCTACACCTTC
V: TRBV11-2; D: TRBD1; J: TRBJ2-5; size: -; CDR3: CASSLRGRETQYF; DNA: TGTGCCAGCAGCTTAAGGGGGCGGGAGACCCAGTACTTC
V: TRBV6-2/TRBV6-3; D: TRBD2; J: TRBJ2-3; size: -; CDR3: CASSLAGTDTQYF; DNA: TGTGCCAGCAGTTTAGCGGGGACAGATACGCAGTATTTT